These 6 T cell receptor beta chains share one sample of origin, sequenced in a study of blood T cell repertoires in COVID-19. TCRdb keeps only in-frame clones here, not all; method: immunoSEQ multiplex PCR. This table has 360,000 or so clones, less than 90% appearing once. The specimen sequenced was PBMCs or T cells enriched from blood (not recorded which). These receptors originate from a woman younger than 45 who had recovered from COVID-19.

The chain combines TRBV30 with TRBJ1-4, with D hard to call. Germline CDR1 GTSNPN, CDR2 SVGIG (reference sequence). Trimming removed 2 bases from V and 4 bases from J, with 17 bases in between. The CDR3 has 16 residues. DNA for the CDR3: TGTGCCTGGAGTCCCCCTCGCAGGCTTAATAATGAAAAACTGTTTTTT. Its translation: CAWSPPRRLNNEKLFF.

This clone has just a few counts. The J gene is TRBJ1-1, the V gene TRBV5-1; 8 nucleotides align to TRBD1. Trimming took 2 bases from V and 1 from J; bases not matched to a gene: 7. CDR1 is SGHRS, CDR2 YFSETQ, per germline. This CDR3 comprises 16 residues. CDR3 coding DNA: TGCGCCAGCAGCTTTCAACCGGGACAGGAGAACACTGAAGCTTTCTTT. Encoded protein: CASSFQPGQENTEAFF.

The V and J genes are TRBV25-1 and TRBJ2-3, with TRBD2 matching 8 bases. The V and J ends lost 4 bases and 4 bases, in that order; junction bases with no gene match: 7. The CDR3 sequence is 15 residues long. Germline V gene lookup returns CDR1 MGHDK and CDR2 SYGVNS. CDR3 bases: TGTGCCAGCAGTGCAGCGGGAGCTGGCCCAGATACGCAGTATTTT. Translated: CASSAAGAGPDTQYF.

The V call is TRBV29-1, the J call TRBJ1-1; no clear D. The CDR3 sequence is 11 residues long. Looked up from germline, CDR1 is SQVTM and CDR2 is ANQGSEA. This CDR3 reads CSARRVGEAFF. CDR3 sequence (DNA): TGCAGTGCCCGGCGGGTGGGTGAAGCTTTCTTT. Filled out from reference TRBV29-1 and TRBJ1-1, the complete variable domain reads SAVISQKPSRDICQRGTSLTIQCQVDSQVTMMFWYRQQPGQSLTLIATANQGSEATYESGFVIDKFPISRPNLTFSTLTVSNMSPEDSSIYLCSARRVGEAFFGQGTRLTVV.

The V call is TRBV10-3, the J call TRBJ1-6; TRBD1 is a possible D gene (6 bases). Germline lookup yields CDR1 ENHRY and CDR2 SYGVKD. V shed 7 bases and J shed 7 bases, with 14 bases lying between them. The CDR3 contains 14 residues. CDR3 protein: CAITSGARNSPLHF. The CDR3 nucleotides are TGTGCCATCACTTCAGGGGCGAGGAATTCACCCCTCCACTTT.

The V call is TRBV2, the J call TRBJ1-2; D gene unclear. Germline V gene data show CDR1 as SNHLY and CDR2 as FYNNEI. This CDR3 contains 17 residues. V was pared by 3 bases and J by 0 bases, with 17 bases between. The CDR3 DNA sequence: TGTGCCAGCAGTGACGGTACGCGGCAGACTTCTAACTATGGCTACACCTTC. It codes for CASSDGTRQTSNYGYTF.